This TCR beta chain was identified during a study of EBV T-cell therapy then PD-1 blockade in nasopharyngeal carcinoma. Comment on this clone: The antigen remains undetermined.

Sequenced by immunoSEQ multiplex PCR; TCRdb stores in-frame clones only, minus some. The sample lists about 22,000 clones, about four fifths occurring once. The V gene's germline CDR1 is MDHEN and CDR2 SYDVKM. The CDR3 is 15 amino acids. The V and J ends lost 6 bases and 8 bases, in that order; junction bases with no gene match: 11. Treatment meaning: AdE1-LMPpoly-expanded autologous EBV-specific T-cell therapy followed by anti-PD-1 nivolumab. The source material was CD8+ T cells from blood, sampled at day -245 from a patient whose treatment included autologous EBV-specific T cells and nivolumab. The chain carries TRBV28 and TRBJ1-4; TRBD1 aligns across 8 bases. The TCR sequence derives from a man aged 35-49 years with nasopharyngeal carcinoma. CDR3 bases: TGTGCCAGCAGGGACAGGGCCGGGACGGCAGAAAAACTGTTTTTT. Protein product: CASRDRAGTAEKLFF.